This T cell receptor (beta chain) appears in the sequencing data of a study of blood T cell repertoires in COVID-19. Study-level information: Samples came from the United States, Italy and Spain, spanning acute and convalescent COVID-19. In each case, the material was cDNA or gDNA derived from T cells, B-cell-depleted T cells, or PBMCs.

As handled by the study authors: Scientists estimated how many nucleated cells there were by amplifying reference gene primers. Method: immunoSEQ multiplex PCR; TCRdb's copy keeps in-frame clones and lacks some. V, J and clone size are taken as reported in that table, and D and trimming were inferred from the DNA itself. The table has 280,000 or so clones, about 89% seen once. CDR1 is GTSNPN and CDR2 is SVGIG in the germline V gene (reference sequence). V dropped 0 bases and J dropped 6 bases, with 9 bases sitting between them. This CDR3 is 13 amino acids long. This chain links TRBV30 with TRBJ1-3, with D tentatively TRBD1 (6 bases). Sequenced sample: peripheral blood. This clonotype originated in a woman aged 55-69 years with acute or convalescent COVID-19. The CDR3 nucleotides are TGTGCCTGGAGTGTACAGGGCCCAAACACCATATATTTT. Its protein product is CAWSVQGPNTIYF.